Presented here are 10 T cell receptor beta chains from one specimen sequenced in a study of spatial heterogeneity in lung cancer. Time point here: sample taken at primary tumor resection. TCRdb re-called the 5' RACE reads with MiXCR, one entry per CDR3 protein. The data hold fewer than 9,000 distinct CDR3 sequences, with 18% observed a single time. Their antigens are not known. Study results and limitations: In tumors, expanded intratumoral alpha and beta TCR counts tracked mutation counts.

Specimen: lung tumor tissue, collected at surgery. The receptors were sampled from a female donor with early-stage non-small cell lung cancer.

This clonotype was observed a handful of times. The V call is TRBV6-1, the J call TRBJ2-2; a weak D match, TRBD2 (5 bases). Between the trimmed V and J ends, which lost 9 bases and 6 bases, there was a span of 17 bases. The CDR3 totals 14 residues. CDR1 and CDR2 from the germline V gene are MNHNS and SASEGT. Written as DNA, the CDR3 is TGTGCCAGTCCTCGGGGAGTTGGTGCCGGGGAGCTGTTTTTT. Its translation is CASPRGVGAGELFF.

The V gene is TRBV25-1, the J gene TRBJ1-1, with D uncertain. Trimming stripped 4 bases from V and 9 bases from J, with 9 bases between. In germline, CDR1 is MGHDK, CDR2 SYGVNS. This CDR3 spans 11 amino acids. In DNA form, the CDR3 reads TGTGCCAGCAGTGTGACGGCGAAAGCTTTCTTT. Translation gives CASSVTAKAFF.

This clonotype was seen more than once but under ten times. The V call is TRBV11-3, the J call TRBJ2-1; D is unclear. Between the trimmed V and J ends, which lost 3 bases and 3 bases, there was a span of 6 bases. Germline V CDR1 and CDR2: SGHNT, YENEEA. This CDR3 region has 13 residues. The CDR3 DNA is TGTGCCAGCAGCTTGGCTGGCTACAATGAGCAGTTCTTC. Its translation is CASSLAGYNEQFF.

This clonotype turned up a few times. The chain links TRBV12-3 or TRBV12-4 to TRBJ2-2, with D possibly being TRBD2 (6 bases). The ends were cut back, 1 base at V and 6 bases at J, with 15 bases in the middle. CDR3 size: 16 residues. CDR3 sequence: CASSLGGRRVPGELFF. The CDR3 DNA sequence: TGTGCCAGCAGTTTAGGGGGACGGAGGGTCCCCGGGGAGCTGTTTTTT.

V and J are TRBV27 and TRBJ1-1, with D possibly being TRBD1 (5 bases). The CDR3 contains 14 residues. Germline CDR1 and CDR2: MNHEY and SMNVEV (reference sequence). V was cut by 3 bases and J by 4 bases, with 12 bases left in between. Here the CDR3 reads CASSFRRQGTEAFF. CDR3 DNA: TGTGCCAGCAGTTTCCGAAGGCAGGGCACTGAAGCTTTCTTT.

The chain links TRBV10-1 to TRBJ2-1, with 7 positions matching TRBD1. The CDR3 spans 14 residues. V was clipped by 2 bases and J by 8 bases; unmatched bases: 6. In germline, CDR1 is WNHNN, CDR2 SYGVQD (reference sequence). For the CDR3, the DNA is TGCGCCAGCAGTGAGAGAAACAGGGGCTATGAGCAGTTCTTC. This encodes CASSERNRGYEQFF.

This clonotype occurred a few times. The chain carries TRBV5-4 and TRBJ2-5, with 7 bases fitting TRBD2. V trimming: 0 bases; J trimming: 4 bases; junction bases outside the gene matches: 6. This CDR3 contains 15 residues. Germline CDR1 is SGHNT and CDR2 is YYREEE (reference sequence). In nucleotides, the CDR3 is TGTGCCAGCAGCTTGGGCCTAGCGGTGGGAGAGACCCAGTACTTC. It specifies CASSLGLAVGETQYF.

This clonotype was detected a few times. The V call is TRBV2, the J call TRBJ1-1, with D possibly TRBD1 on 5 matching bases. From germline, CDR1 is SNHLY and CDR2 FYNNEI. The V end lost 5 bases, the J end lost 3 bases, and 16 bases lay between the germline ends. CDR3 length equals 15 residues. CDR3 sequence (DNA): TGTGCCAGCAGTAGGGGCTACGTGGCCGACACTGAAGCTTTCTTT. Translation gives CASSRGYVADTEAFF.

This sequence joins TRBV24-1 and TRBJ1-5, with 7 bases that match TRBD1. The germline CDR1 and CDR2 sequences are KGHDR and SFDVKD. CDR3 length: 14 amino acids. Trimming removed 5 bases from V and 7 bases from J; junction bases left unmatched: 7. The CDR3: CATSVWTGPQPQHF. For the CDR3, the DNA is TGTGCCACCAGTGTTTGGACAGGACCACAGCCCCAGCATTTT.

The gene calls are TRBV5-1 and TRBJ2-3; tentatively, D is TRBD2 (6 bases). The germline V gene has CDR1 SGHRS and CDR2 YFSETQ. The CDR3 contains 15 residues. V lost 1 base and J lost 1, with 10 bases in between. CDR3 sequence (DNA): TGCGCCAGCAGCTTGCGGGGGTATGGCACAGATACGCAGTATTTT. Encoded protein: CASSLRGYGTDTQYF. The full variable domain, its missing parts supplied by reference TRBV5-1 and TRBJ2-3, is KAGVTQTPRYLIKTRGQQVTLSCSPISGHRSVSWYQQTPGQGLQFLFEYFSETQRNKGNFPGRFSGRQFSNSRSEMNVSTLELGDSALYLCASSLRGYGTDTQYFGPGTRLTVL.